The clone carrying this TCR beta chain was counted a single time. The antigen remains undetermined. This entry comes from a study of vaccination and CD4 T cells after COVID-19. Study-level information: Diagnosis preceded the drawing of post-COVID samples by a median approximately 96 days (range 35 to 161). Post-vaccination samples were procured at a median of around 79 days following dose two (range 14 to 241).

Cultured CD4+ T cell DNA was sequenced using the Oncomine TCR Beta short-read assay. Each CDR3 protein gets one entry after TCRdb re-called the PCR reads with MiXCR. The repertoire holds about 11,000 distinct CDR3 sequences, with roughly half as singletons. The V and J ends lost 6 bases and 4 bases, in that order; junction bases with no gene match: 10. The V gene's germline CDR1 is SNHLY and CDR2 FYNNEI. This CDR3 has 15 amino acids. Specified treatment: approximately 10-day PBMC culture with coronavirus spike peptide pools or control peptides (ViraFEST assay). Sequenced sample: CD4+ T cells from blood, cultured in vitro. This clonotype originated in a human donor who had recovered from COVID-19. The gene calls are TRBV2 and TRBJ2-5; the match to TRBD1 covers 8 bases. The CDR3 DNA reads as TGTGCCAGCAGGGCTCAGGGGGCGATGGGAGAGACCCAGTACTTC. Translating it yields CASRAQGAMGETQYF.